This T cell receptor beta chain was captured in a study of blood T cell repertoires in COVID-19. About the research overall: Some COVID-19 samples were acute and others convalescent; all came from the United States, Italy and Spain.

Some clones are missing from TCRdb's copy, which holds only in-frame ones; the method was immunoSEQ multiplex PCR. The table has roughly 250,000 clones, 70% to 85% seen once. The clonotype originates from a woman aged 80 or over with acute or convalescent COVID-19. Specimen: peripheral blood.

Written as DNA, the CDR3 is TGCGCCAGCAGCCCTGATGGGACAGGGCCCTACTACAATGAGCAGTTCTTC. Residues: CASSPDGTGPYYNEQFF. This chain joins TRBV4-1 and TRBJ2-1; 9 positions agree with TRBD1. Germline values: CDR1 MGHRA, CDR2 YSYEKL. J lost 3 bases, V lost 4 bases, and 10 bases had no gene match. CDR3 length: 17 residues.